The rows below give T cell receptor beta chains drawn from one sample of a study of T cell repertoires in cytomegalovirus infection. No antigen has been assigned to these receptors. TCRdb redid the calling of the reads with MiXCR, one entry per CDR3 protein. Here the sample spans fewer than 1,000,000 distinct CDR3 sequences, less than 35% being singletons. The sample was cultured CD8+ T cells from PBMCs, taken from culture after CMV antigen stimulation. These receptors all come from a human donor in good health (CMV status not recorded). Some clones in this sample may be carry-over from other donors' samples. Each CDR3 is given with its conserved first and last residue. Each record gives: V gene, clone size, J gene, D gene, CDR3 DNA, CDR3 protein. D genes are given only for firm matches. Clone sizes are given selectively: once, few, many, or a class where the clone is expanded.

TRBV19	NA	TRBJ1-1	NA	TGTGCCAGTACCGTAGGGGCTGAAGCTTTCTTT	CASTVGAEAFF
TRBV7-6	NA	TRBJ2-5	NA	TGTGCTAGCAGCTCCATAAGGTTGCAAGAGACCCAGTACTTC	CASSSIRLQETQYF
TRBV10-3	few	TRBJ2-3	TRBD1	TGTGCCATCAGTGAGACAGGGGCCCCCACAGATACGCAGTATTTT	CAISETGAPTDTQYF
TRBV11-2	NA	TRBJ1-1	TRBD1	TGTGCCAGCAGCTTATGGACAGGGAATGGAGACACTGAAGCTTTCTTT	CASSLWTGNGDTEAFF
TRBV19	NA	TRBJ1-1	NA	TGTGCCAGTAGTATAGTAGGGGGGCGTGATAACACTGAAGCTTTCTTT	CASSIVGGRDNTEAFF
TRBV7-6	few	TRBJ2-1	TRBD2	TGTGCCAGCAGCCTGGGACTAGCGGGGGCCACCTCCTACAATGAGCAGTTCTTC	CASSLGLAGATSYNEQFF
TRBV4-1	NA	TRBJ2-3	NA	TGCGCCAGCAGCCAAGATGGAGAAGATACGCAGTATTTT	CASSQDGEDTQYF
TRBV7-6	medium-sized	TRBJ2-6	TRBD1	TGTGCCAGCAGCTTATTTATCCCAGGGGGATCTGGGGCCAACGTCCTGACTTTC	CASSLFIPGGSGANVLTF
TRBV6-5	many	TRBJ1-3	TRBD1	TGTGCCAGCTCACAGGGGAACACCATATATTTT	CASSQGNTIYF
TRBV7-9	NA	TRBJ2-3	TRBD2	TGTGCCAGCAGATTTTTGGGACTAGCGGACTCCTGGGGTTTT	CASRFLGLADSWGF
TRBV7-8	NA	TRBJ1-1	NA	TGTGCCAGCAGCGGGGGAGGGGTAGGGACTGAAGCTTTCTTT	CASSGGGVGTEAFF
TRBV7-9	many	TRBJ2-3	NA	TGTGCCAGCAGAGGAGGTCGGACAGATACGCAGTATTTT	CASRGGRTDTQYF
TRBV27	NA	TRBJ1-1	TRBD1	TGTGCCAGCAGTCCCCGGACAGGAACGGACGCTTTCTTT	CASSPRTGTDAFF
TRBV25-1	NA	TRBJ2-2	NA	TGTGCCAGCAGTGGGCGGACAGCCCTCAACGCCGGGGAGCTGTTTTTT	CASSGRTALNAGELFF
TRBV27	NA	TRBJ1-1	NA	TGTGCCAGCACGTCCGGGGCAGCCCTGAACACTGAAGCTTTCTTT	CASTSGAALNTEAFF
TRBV29-1	NA	TRBJ1-1	TRBD1	TGCAGCGTTATGGCAGGGGGTACTGAAGCTTTCTTT	CSVMAGGTEAFF
TRBV12-3/TRBV12-4	NA	TRBJ1-1	NA	TGTGCCAGCAGTTTTCAGGTCTTGGGACGGATGAACACTGAAGCTTTCTTT	CASSFQVLGRMNTEAFF
TRBV6-5	few	TRBJ1-2	NA	TGTGCCTCAGGGGTTGGGGAGGATGGCTACACCTTC	CASGVGEDGYTF
TRBV6-2/TRBV6-3	NA	TRBJ1-1	TRBD1	TGTGCCAGCAGTCCGACAGGGGCGGTTGGCACTGAAGCTTTCTTT	CASSPTGAVGTEAFF
TRBV5-4	few	TRBJ2-1	NA	TGTGCCAGCAGCTTGACCGTGGGTGAGCAGTTCTTC	CASSLTVGEQFF
TRBV29-1	few	TRBJ2-5	NA	TGCAGCGTCCCGGCCTCCAGAGAGACCCAGTACTTC	CSVPASRETQYF
TRBV11-3	NA	TRBJ2-3	NA	TGTGCCAGCAGCTCCGGCCGTGTCAGACGTTTTAGCACAGATACGCAGTATTTT	CASSSGRVRRFSTDTQYF
TRBV6-1	NA	TRBJ1-6	NA	TGTGCCAGCAGTTCGGACATCTCCTATAATTCACCCCTCCACTTT	CASSSDISYNSPLHF